This T cell receptor (beta chain) was observed in a study of T-cell memory formation after mild COVID-19. This clonotype turned up a few times. TCRdb passed the 5' RACE reads through MiXCR, listing each CDR3 protein once. The sample lists around 220,000 distinct CDR3 sequences, roughly 15% occurring once. The CDR3 consists of 14 residues. CDR1 is SGHRS and CDR2 is YFSETQ in the germline V gene. The J segment lost 6 bases and the V segment lost 0 bases, leaving 3 bases of the junction unmatched. The chain has TRBV5-1 and TRBJ1-2; 9 bases are a match to TRBD1. The TCR originated in a man younger than 35 who had mild COVID-19 (a few samples of this study predate the infection). Cell type and time point are not known. Sequencing was done on a sample of PBMCs or a T cell subset sorted from them (not recorded which). CDR3 region: CASSLGTGEDGYTF. CDR3 DNA: TGCGCCAGCAGCTTGGGGACAGGGGAGGATGGCTACACCTTC.